This T cell receptor (beta chain) originates from a study of blood T cell repertoires in COVID-19. Overall study context: Researchers got acute and convalescent COVID-19 samples from the United States, Italy and Spain. From T cells, B-cell-depleted T cells, or PBMCs came the material, which was cDNA or gDNA.

How the authors handled the data: From reference gene primer amplification, estimates of nucleated cell counts were derived. Assay used: immunoSEQ multiplex PCR; TCRdb lists only in-frame clones, some missing. V, J and clone size are those of that table, while D and trimming were read from the DNA. This table has some 120,000 clones, over 75% appearing once. CDR3 size: 13 residues. Germline V CDR1 and CDR2: ENHRY, SYGVKD. The V and J ends lost 5 bases and 3 bases, in that order; junction bases with no gene match: 1. The specimen was peripheral blood. This clonotype originated in a man between 60 and 70 years old with acute or convalescent COVID-19. The J gene is TRBJ1-3, the V gene TRBV10-3; 7 bases map to TRBD1. The CDR3 DNA sequence: TGTGCCATCAGTAGGGACAGTGGAAACACCATATATTTT. Translating gives CAISRDSGNTIYF.